This TCR beta chain was identified in a study of identical twins. A universal primer site was created by template switching, with the cDNA bearing unique molecular identifiers. In TCRdb, the 5' RACE reads were re-called with MiXCR into one record per CDR3 protein. The table has about 210,000 distinct CDR3 sequences, approximately 9% seen once. With regard to this clonotype: Its antigen is unidentified.

Points from the study as a whole: Out-of-frame alpha sequences common to twins exhibited an excess of low generation probability.

This TCR came from a woman younger than 35 in good health. The sample was memory (CD45RO+) T cells sorted from blood.

The CDR3 region is CSVSWELNTEAFF. In nucleotides, the CDR3 is TGCAGCGTCTCCTGGGAGCTGAACACTGAAGCTTTCTTT. The V gene is TRBV29-1, the J gene TRBJ1-1; D not certain. CDR1 is SQVTM and CDR2 is ANQGSEA in the germline V gene. CDR3 length: 13 residues. The V end lost 6 bases, the J end lost 0 bases, and 11 bases lay between the germline ends.